The table lists the clone carrying this T cell receptor (beta chain) with a count of one. Its antigen is not identified. This CDR3 is built from 13 residues. Germline-derived CDR1 and CDR2 are DFQATT and SNEGSKA (reference sequence). J was trimmed by 7 bases and V by 5 bases; bases with no gene match: 8. This entry is derived from a study of post-analysis software for immune sequencing data. Study background: Multiple sclerosis in the patients followed relapsing-remitting, secondary progressive and progressive-relapsing courses. The study's findings and limits: The normalized Chao1 diversity of multiple sclerosis patients was significantly lower than that of controls. Roughly five TRBV segments, including TRBV5-6, TRBV5-1 and TRBV20-1, were more frequent in patients than controls.

Carried by the TCR beta cDNA libraries were unique molecular identifiers. Using its own MiXCR run on the PCR reads, TCRdb lists one record per CDR3 protein. The sample includes 750,000 to 950,000 distinct CDR3 sequences, under 60% seen only once; the top ten take 4.9%. The source is a girl between 5 and 17 years old with multiple sclerosis. The chain has TRBV20-1 and TRBJ1-5; the match to TRBD1 covers 7 bases. The sequencing sample was made of blood. CDR3 in amino acids: CSAPGQVGQPQHF. CDR3 coding DNA: TGCAGTGCTCCAGGACAGGTTGGCCAGCCCCAGCATTTT.